A selection of T cell receptor beta chains follows, all from one sample in a study of T-cell memory formation after mild COVID-19. TCRdb passed the 5' RACE reads through MiXCR, listing each CDR3 protein once. This table has roughly 400,000 distinct CDR3 sequences, 24% appearing once. Sample: PBMCs or a T cell subset sorted from them (not recorded which). The receptors stem from an adult woman who had mild COVID-19 (a few samples of this study predate the infection). Cell type and time point are not known. CDR3s include the opening cysteine and the closing phenylalanine or tryptophan. A D gene is named only where the DNA matches it firmly. Size is omitted from some rows. Given values are once, few, many or a class for expanded clones.

>TRBV5-5|.|TRBJ2-5|TRBD2
TGTGCCAGCAGCTTGACTAGCGGGGGGGCGGAGTGGCAAGAGACCCAGTACTTC
CASSLTSGGAEWQETQYF
>TRBV29-1|.|TRBJ1-1|.
TGCAGCGTTGTCGGACAGTTGAACACTGAAGCTTTCTTT
CSVVGQLNTEAFF
>TRBV7-9|.|TRBJ2-7|.
TGTGCCAGCAGCTTAGCAGTCAGGGGCTGGGAGCAGTACTTC
CASSLAVRGWEQYF
>TRBV4-3|many|TRBJ2-1|TRBD1
TGCGCCAGCAGCCAAGAGGGGACAGTAGCCTACAATGAGCAGTTCTTC
CASSQEGTVAYNEQFF
>TRBV29-1|few|TRBJ2-7|.
TGCAGCGTCACGACAGTCTACGAGCAGTACTTC
CSVTTVYEQYF
>TRBV7-2|.|TRBJ2-1|TRBD2
TGTGCCAGCAGCCTCGAAGTAGCGGGGGTTGTGCAGTTCTTC
CASSLEVAGVVQFF
>TRBV10-3|few|TRBJ2-7|TRBD2
TGTGCCATCAGGGGGACTAGCGGGGGGTACGAGCAGTACTTC
CAIRGTSGGYEQYF
>TRBV7-3|few|TRBJ2-1|TRBD2
TGTGCCAGCAGCCTCGGCCCCACTAGCGGGAAGAATGAGCAGTTCTTC
CASSLGPTSGKNEQFF
>TRBV14|.|TRBJ2-1|.
TGTGCCAGCGACAGCGGATCTGGGTTACCCTACAATGAGCAGTTCTTC
CASDSGSGLPYNEQFF
>TRBV28|.|TRBJ2-7|TRBD1
TGTGCCAGCAGTTCCGGGACAGGGGGCGTCTACGAGCAGTACTTC
CASSSGTGGVYEQYF
>TRBV6-5|.|TRBJ1-5|.
TGTGCCAGCAAGTACTTGAGCAATCAGCCCCAGCATTTT
CASKYLSNQPQHF
>TRBV19|few|TRBJ2-7|.
TGTGCCAGTAGTATGGTAGGGGGCTCCTACGAGCAGTACTTC
CASSMVGGSYEQYF
>TRBV30|once|TRBJ1-1|.
TGTGCCTGGAGTGTAATGGAGAACACTGAAGCTTTCTTT
CAWSVMENTEAFF
>TRBV7-2|few|TRBJ2-1|TRBD2
TGTGCCAGCAGCGCGGTACCCGGACTAGCGGACAATGAGCAGTTCTTC
CASSAVPGLADNEQFF
>TRBV9|few|TRBJ1-2|.
TGTGCCAGCACATCCTTTCCCACCTTC
CASTSFPTF
>TRBV5-8|.|TRBJ2-1|.
TGTGCCAGCAGCTTTACGGGCTATGAGCAGTTCTTC
CASSFTGYEQFF
>TRBV9|.|TRBJ2-3|TRBD2
TGTGCCAGCAGCACAACGACTAGCGAAGATACGCAGTATTTT
CASSTTTSEDTQYF
>TRBV12-3/TRBV12-4|.|TRBJ1-4|.
TGTGCCAGCAGTATGGGGACTAATGAAAAACTGTTTTTT
CASSMGTNEKLFF
>TRBV4-1|.|TRBJ2-2|.
TGCGCCAGCAGCCCGGGGAACCGACTGGCCGGGGAGCTGTTTTTT
CASSPGNRLAGELFF
>TRBV27|.|TRBJ1-5|.
TGTGCCAGCAGTTTCTACGGTAGCAATCAGCCCCAGCATTTT
CASSFYGSNQPQHF
>TRBV5-1|many|TRBJ2-3|.
TGCGCCAGCGCGAGGGGGTTTACAGATACGCAGTATTTT
CASARGFTDTQYF
>TRBV18|few|TRBJ1-1|.
TGTGCCAGCTCACCACCGCATGCAGCCATGAACACTGAAGCTTTCTTT
CASSPPHAAMNTEAFF
>TRBV20-1|many|TRBJ2-1|.
TGCAGTGCTCCCCGTACCGCAAACGGGGACTACAATGAGCAGTTCTTC
CSAPRTANGDYNEQFF
>TRBV6-2/TRBV6-3|many|TRBJ1-2|.
TGTGCCACCAAGCCCCCAGGTGACTATGGCTACACCTTC
CATKPPGDYGYTF
>TRBV27|.|TRBJ2-4|.
TGTGCCAGCAGTTTAGGAGGGTCCGGCATTCAGTACTTC
CASSLGGSGIQYF
>TRBV5-5|few|TRBJ1-5|.
TGTGCCAGCAGCTACTTCTTGGGGCCCAATCAGCCCCAGCATTTT
CASSYFLGPNQPQHF
>TRBV30|few|TRBJ2-3|TRBD2
TGTGCCTGGAGTCGGACTAGCGGGAGGGATACGCAGTATTTT
CAWSRTSGRDTQYF
>TRBV11-2|few|TRBJ2-1|TRBD2
TGTGCCAGCAGCTTAGATCATTGGCTAGCGGGGGCGTCTAGCTCCTACAATGAGCAGTTCTTC
CASSLDHWLAGASSSYNEQFF
>TRBV29-1|.|TRBJ1-4|TRBD1
TGCAGCGTTACTACGGGACAGGGCGCTGAAAAACTGTTTTTT
CSVTTGQGAEKLFF
>TRBV6-1|few|TRBJ1-5|.
TGTGCCAGCAGTGAGCCCCAGCATTTT
CASSEPQHF
>TRBV7-9|few|TRBJ2-5|.
TGTGCCAGCAGCCAAGGGGACACCCCGGAGACCCAGTACTTC
CASSQGDTPETQYF
>TRBV20-1|.|TRBJ2-5|.
TGCAGTGCTAGATCCTACCAAGAGACCCAGTACTTC
CSARSYQETQYF
>TRBV5-1|many|TRBJ2-1|TRBD2
TGCGCCAGCAGCTCTTCAGCGGGGCAAGCCTCCTACAATGAGCAGTTCTTC
CASSSSAGQASYNEQFF
>TRBV20-1|.|TRBJ2-3|TRBD2
TGCAGTGCCTTAACACTAGCGGATACGCAGTATTTT
CSALTLADTQYF
>TRBV25-1|.|TRBJ1-2|.
TGTGCCAGCAGTGAATACCCCGGACAGAATTATAACTATGGCTACACCTTC
CASSEYPGQNYNYGYTF
>TRBV7-9|few|TRBJ2-1|.
TGTGCCAGCAGCTTAGCGAAAGTAGGTGTCAATGAGCAGTTCTTC
CASSLAKVGVNEQFF
>TRBV6-6|.|TRBJ2-3|TRBD1
TGTGCCAGCAGTTCCATTACAGGGGCAGATACGCAGTATTTT
CASSSITGADTQYF
>TRBV20-1|few|TRBJ2-4|.
TGCAGTGCCGACCAGTATGAGACTAGAAACATTCAGTACTTC
CSADQYETRNIQYF
>TRBV18|.|TRBJ2-5|.
TGTGCCAGCTCACCACCGGCCGGGACCAAACGGGGGACCCAGTACTTC
CASSPPAGTKRGTQYF
>TRBV7-9|few|TRBJ1-6|.
TGTGCCAGCAGCTCGCGCCCCGGACAGTCCGATGGTTCACCCCTCCACTTT
CASSSRPGQSDGSPLHF
>TRBV5-1|few|TRBJ2-3|TRBD2
TGCGCCAGCAGCTCATACGGGACTAGCGGGGTTGGAGATACGCAGTATTTT
CASSSYGTSGVGDTQYF
>TRBV4-1|few|TRBJ2-5|TRBD2
TGCGCCAGCAGCCAAGTGGAGACTAGCGGGGCCAACGAGGGGACCCAGTACTTC
CASSQVETSGANEGTQYF
>TRBV5-1|many|TRBJ2-5|.
TGCGCCAGCAGCTTGGCGGAGGGTACGGTAAAAGAGACCCAGTACTTC
CASSLAEGTVKETQYF
>TRBV7-9|few|TRBJ1-2|.
TGTGCCAGCAGCTTGTCGGGCAGGCGGGGTGATGGCTACACCTTC
CASSLSGRRGDGYTF
>TRBV12-3/TRBV12-4|few|TRBJ2-2|.
TGTGCCAGCAGTCTAGGGACTCCCCCGGGCGGGGAGCTGTTTTTT
CASSLGTPPGGELFF
>TRBV5-1|.|TRBJ1-3|TRBD1
TGCGCCAGCAGCTTGGGGCTACAGGGGGTCACTGGAAACACCATATATTTT
CASSLGLQGVTGNTIYF
>TRBV3-1|few|TRBJ2-1|.
TGTGCCAGCTGTGTCTCGGAGGGGAATGAGCAGTTCTTC
CASCVSEGNEQFF
>TRBV12-3/TRBV12-4|.|TRBJ1-2|.
TGTGCCAGCAGTTTATTTGGGGACCATGGCTACACCTTC
CASSLFGDHGYTF
>TRBV24-1|few|TRBJ2-2|.
TGTGCCACCAAGGCGAACACCGGGGAGCTGTTTTTT
CATKANTGELFF
>TRBV15|few|TRBJ2-1|TRBD2
TGTGCCACCAGCAGTACTGGCGTGCTAGCGGGAGGCGCCAGCTCCTACAATGAGCAGTTCTTC
CATSSTGVLAGGASSYNEQFF
>TRBV4-3|many|TRBJ1-5|.
TGCGCCAGCAGCCAAGACTGGGCAGACAATCAGCCCCAGCATTTT
CASSQDWADNQPQHF
>TRBV29-1|.|TRBJ2-3|TRBD2
TGCAGCGTTGAAAGACTAGCGGCAGATACGCAGTATTTT
CSVERLAADTQYF
>TRBV4-1|.|TRBJ2-1|TRBD2
TGCGCCAGCAGCCCTCTTGGGAGCGGGGGGGCTGGATACAATGAGCAGTTCTTC
CASSPLGSGGAGYNEQFF
>TRBV5-1|.|TRBJ2-7|TRBD2
TGCGCCAGCAGCTTGGAGGCTAGCGGGAGTAACGAGCAGTACTTC
CASSLEASGSNEQYF